These 27 T cell receptor beta chains share one sample of origin, sequenced in a study of cytomegalovirus exposure and HLA in healthy donors. Primers included in the PCR were 60 Vbeta and 13 Jbeta primers. The table came from immunoSEQ multiplex PCR; TCRdb's copy has only in-frame clones and leaves some out. Counted here are around 170,000 clones, around 80% occurring once; the ten biggest clones make up 0.5%. The material sequenced was PBMCs. These receptors originate from a woman in her forties or fifties in good health and CMV-seronegative.

This clone has a handful of counts. The V gene is TRBV5-1, the J gene TRBJ2-1; D not resolved. Germline V CDR1 and CDR2: SGHRS, YFSETQ. Trimming pared 3 bases from V and 0 bases from J, leaving 10 bases between. The CDR3 runs to 15 residues. CDR3 nucleotides: TGCGCCAGCAGCTGGCGGTCGAGCTCCTACAATGAGCAGTTCTTC. Translating it yields CASSWRSSSYNEQFF. Filled out from reference TRBV5-1 and TRBJ2-1, the complete variable domain reads KAGVTQTPRYLIKTRGQQVTLSCSPISGHRSVSWYQQTPGQGLQFLFEYFSETQRNKGNFPGRFSGRQFSNSRSEMNVSTLELGDSALYLCASSWRSSSYNEQFFGPGTRLTVL.

This chain connects TRBV27 to TRBJ2-1; 8 bases align to TRBD2. The CDR3 length is 16 residues. CDR1 and CDR2 from the germline V gene are MNHEY and SMNVEV (reference sequence). V lost 0 bases to trimming and J lost 7 bases; unmatched junction nucleotides: 8. The CDR3 DNA is TGTGCCAGCAGTTTATCGGTAGTAGCGGGATTGAATGAGCAGTTCTTC. It yields the protein CASSLSVVAGLNEQFF.

The chain employs TRBV6-6 and TRBJ2-1; D might be TRBD1 (6 bases). The germline CDR1 and CDR2 sequences are MNHNY and SVGAGI (reference sequence). V was trimmed by 4 bases and J by 7 bases, leaving 8 bases between them. The CDR3 sequence is 12 residues long. In nucleotides, the CDR3 is TGTGCCAGCAGTTTAACAGGGAATGAGCAGTTCTTC. Translated: CASSLTGNEQFF.

In this sample, this clone turned up a few times. The chain is built from TRBV19 and TRBJ1-2, with D tentatively TRBD1 (5 bases). V lost 3 bases and J lost 4, with 9 bases in between. The CDR3 sequence is 13 residues long. In germline, CDR1 is LNHDA, CDR2 SQIVND (reference sequence). The CDR3, as DNA: TGTGCCAGTAGTATTGGGAGGGGCTATGGCTACACCTTC. Residues: CASSIGRGYGYTF.

The chain carries TRBV11-2 and TRBJ1-2; 8 nucleotides line up with TRBD1. The germline V gene encodes CDR1 SGHAT and CDR2 FQNNGV. The CDR3 contains 15 residues. V shed 3 bases and J 4 bases; nucleotides not matched to a gene: 7. The CDR3 is CASSFLRDRIYGYTF. The CDR3 DNA sequence: TGTGCCAGCAGCTTCCTTCGGGACAGGATCTATGGCTACACCTTC.

This clone was detected only a few times. This chain connects TRBV19 to TRBJ2-3; 7 positions agree with TRBD1. The J segment lost 1 base and the V segment lost 5 bases, leaving 9 bases of the junction unmatched. The length of the CDR3 is 16 residues. The germline CDR1 and CDR2 sequences are LNHDA and SQIVND (reference sequence). The CDR3 coding sequence is TGTGCCAGTAGTCCAAGGACAGGACGAGGCACAGATACGCAGTATTTT. It is translated as CASSPRTGRGTDTQYF.

The V gene is TRBV19, the J gene TRBJ2-3; 9 positions agree with TRBD1. The length of the CDR3 is 14 residues. Per the germline V gene, CDR1 is LNHDA and CDR2 is SQIVND (reference sequence). With 3 bases clipped from V and 6 bases from J, the junction kept 4 bases outside the gene matches. In DNA form, the CDR3 reads TGTGCCAGTAGTATCGGGACAGGGCTGGATACGCAGTATTTT. Its translation: CASSIGTGLDTQYF.

The chain uses TRBV5-4 and TRBJ1-2; 8 nucleotides align to TRBD1. The CDR3 totals 14 residues. Germline V gene data show CDR1 as SGHNT and CDR2 as YYREEE (reference sequence). The junction had 6 bases not matched to a gene; V was cut back by 2 bases and J by 6 bases. CDR3 in amino acids: CASSFKQGDNGYTF. For the CDR3, the DNA is TGTGCCAGCAGCTTCAAACAGGGGGATAATGGCTACACCTTC.

This chain connects TRBV29-1 to TRBJ2-1, with TRBD2 matching 11 bases. The CDR3 spans 14 residues. V lost 6 bases, J lost 6 bases, and 7 bases stayed unmatched. Germline CDR1 reads SQVTM; CDR2 reads ANQGSEA. CDR3 DNA: TGCAGCGTGGCCACTAGCGGGGGCGGCAATGAGCAGTTCTTC. This sequence encodes CSVATSGGGNEQFF.

This rearrangement joins TRBV5-4 to TRBJ2-6, with 10 positions matching TRBD1. The CDR3 extends over 19 amino acids. Germline V gene lookup returns CDR1 SGHNT and CDR2 YYREEE (reference sequence). The junction had 9 bases not matched to a gene; V was cut back by 3 bases and J by 0 bases. The CDR3 spells CASSSPPGTGASGANVLTF. In DNA form, the CDR3 reads TGTGCCAGCAGCTCACCCCCGGGGACAGGGGCCTCTGGGGCCAACGTCCTGACTTTC.

The V and J genes are TRBV15 and TRBJ1-2; 7 nucleotides match TRBD1. The germline gives CDR1 LNHNV, CDR2 YYDKDF (reference sequence). Trimming at V came to 4 bases and at J to 3 bases, leaving 8 bases not matched to a gene. CDR3 length: 15 amino acids. This CDR3 is CATSIRQGPDYGYTF. CDR3 sequence (DNA): TGTGCCACCAGCATCCGACAGGGACCCGACTATGGCTACACCTTC.

The chain links TRBV6-6 to TRBJ2-2; 10 bases map to TRBD2. Germline loops: CDR1 MNHNY, CDR2 SVGAGI (reference sequence). There are 16 residues in the CDR3. Trimming removed 2 bases from V and 4 bases from J; junction bases left unmatched: 4. The CDR3 bases are TGTGCCAGCAGTTACGTCCTAGCGGGGGTCACCGGGGAGCTGTTTTTT. This sequence encodes CASSYVLAGVTGELFF.

The rearrangement links TRBV7-6 to TRBJ2-3, with TRBD2 as a possible D gene (6 bases). The CDR3 loop spans 16 amino acids. Trimming removed 2 bases from V and 2 bases from J, with 14 bases in between. From germline, CDR1 is SGHVS and CDR2 FNYEAQ. The DNA for the CDR3 is TGTGCCAGCAGCTTACTTGGGGGAGGAATCACAGATACGCAGTATTTT. It yields the protein CASSLLGGGITDTQYF.

The V and J genes are TRBV14 and TRBJ2-7; D possibly corresponds to TRBD1 (5 bases). V was cut by 1 base and J by 1 base, with 11 bases left in between. The CDR3 length is 15 residues. Germline loops: CDR1 SGHDN, CDR2 FVKESK. DNA of the CDR3: TGTGCCAGCAGCCAAGTGGGTAGGGGATCCTACGAGCAGTACTTC. This sequence encodes CASSQVGRGSYEQYF.

The CDR3 nucleotides are TGTGCCAGCAGCCAAGGGCGGGGTTGGACCGGGGAGCTGTTTTTT. It is translated as CASSQGRGWTGELFF. The chain joins TRBV14 to TRBJ2-2, with D possibly matching TRBD2 (6 bases). This CDR3 is built from 15 residues. Between the trimmed V and J ends, which lost 1 base and 5 bases, there was a span of 11 bases. The V gene's germline CDR1 is SGHDN and CDR2 FVKESK.

V usage is TRBV19 and J usage is TRBJ2-1; D uncertain. The CDR3 spans 15 residues. Germline CDR1 is LNHDA and CDR2 is SQIVND (reference sequence). V lost 7 bases to trimming and J lost 0 bases, with 13 bases between them. The DNA of the CDR3 is TGTGCCAGTACCGGCGGAACGAGCTCCTACAATGAGCAGTTCTTC. Translating it yields CASTGGTSSYNEQFF.

As regards this clone: The sample holds other DNA sequences that translate to the same CDR3. The gene calls are TRBV9 and TRBJ2-3; 10 bases align to TRBD1. The J segment lost 1 base and the V segment lost 2 bases, leaving 1 base of the junction unmatched. CDR3 length: 15 amino acids. CDR1 SGDLS and CDR2 YYNGEE come from the germline V gene. CDR3 sequence reads: CASSVGTGGTDTQYF. CDR3 DNA: TGTGCCAGCAGCGTGGGGACAGGGGGCACAGATACGCAGTATTTT.

This chain connects TRBV28 to TRBJ1-2; a possible D gene is TRBD1 (6 bases). Germline-derived CDR1 and CDR2 are MDHEN and SYDVKM. V was pared by 9 bases and J by 5 bases, with 13 bases between. This CDR3 contains 12 residues. The CDR3 nucleotides are TGTGCCAGTACAAAAAGGGGGTATGGCTACACCTTC. As protein: CASTKRGYGYTF.

The V and J genes are TRBV28 and TRBJ1-2; tentative D call: TRBD1 (6 bases). Trimming removed 8 bases from V and 6 bases from J, with 10 bases in between. The germline gives CDR1 MDHEN, CDR2 SYDVKM. The CDR3 contains 11 residues. The CDR3 DNA follows: TGTGCCAGCGGGACATATGATGGCTACACCTTC. It is translated as CASGTYDGYTF.

The chain recombines TRBV5-1 with TRBJ2-2, with TRBD2 identical over 10 bases. Germline CDR1 SGHRS, CDR2 YFSETQ. CDR3 size: 15 residues. V was clipped by 0 bases and J by 7 bases; unmatched bases: 3. DNA for the CDR3: TGCGCCAGCAGCTTGGTAGCGGGAGGCGGCGGGGAGCTGTTTTTT. Its protein is CASSLVAGGGGELFF.

The V call is TRBV2, the J call TRBJ2-1, with D uncertain. The CDR3 consists of 14 residues. V was trimmed by 5 bases and J by 3 bases, leaving 11 bases between them. Germline V lookup: CDR1 SNHLY, CDR2 FYNNEI. Here the CDR3 reads CASSLESGYNEQFF. In nucleotides, the CDR3 is TGTGCCAGCAGTTTAGAGTCAGGCTACAATGAGCAGTTCTTC.

The chain uses TRBV5-1 and TRBJ2-5, with 7 bases aligning to TRBD2. Germline V gene sequence: CDR1 SGHRS, CDR2 YFSETQ. The CDR3 covers 16 residues. V lost 4 bases, J lost 1 base, and 10 bases stayed unmatched. CDR3 sequence reads: CASSRRAGRAQETQYF. DNA of the CDR3: TGCGCCAGCAGCCGGAGGGCAGGGAGGGCCCAAGAGACCCAGTACTTC.

The chain is built from TRBV7-9 and TRBJ2-3; D uncertain. V lost 2 bases and J 4 bases, leaving 4 bases between the germline ends. The germline V gene encodes CDR1 SEHNR and CDR2 FQNEAQ (reference sequence). The CDR3 is made up of 12 amino acids. The DNA of the CDR3 is TGTGCCAGCAGCTTACAATCAGATACGCAGTATTTT. As protein: CASSLQSDTQYF.

This clone was seen only once. This chain connects TRBV7-9 to TRBJ1-5; TRBD1 is a possible D gene (6 bases). V dropped 2 bases and J dropped 5 bases, with 10 bases sitting between them. The CDR3 is 14 residues long. Looked up from germline, CDR1 is SEHNR and CDR2 is FQNEAQ (reference sequence). CDR3 protein: CASSLSTGYQPQHF. The CDR3 DNA reads as TGTGCCAGCAGCTTATCGACAGGATATCAGCCCCAGCATTTT. The entire variable domain, with the rest obtained from reference TRBV7-9 and TRBJ1-5, is as follows: DTGVSQNPRHKITKRGQNVTFRCDPISEHNRLYWYRQTLGQGPEFLTYFQNEAQLEKSRLLSDRFSAERPKGSFSTLEIQRTEQGDSAMYLCASSLSTGYQPQHFGDGTRLSIL.

The chain uses TRBV5-1 and TRBJ2-5, with 13 nucleotides matching TRBD2. The CDR3 length is 16 residues. Germline values: CDR1 SGHRS, CDR2 YFSETQ. V gave up 4 bases and J gave up 0 bases; unmatched junction bases: 3. In DNA, the CDR3 is TGCGCCAGCAGCCTGGGACTAGCGGGGTACCAAGAGACCCAGTACTTC. Translation: CASSLGLAGYQETQYF.

The chain couples TRBV18 to TRBJ1-2; D is unclear. Germline V gene lookup returns CDR1 KGHSH and CDR2 LQKENI. V shed 0 bases and J shed 6 bases, with 11 bases lying between them. This CDR3 contains 14 residues. CDR3 DNA: TGTGCCAGCTCACCACCGCAAACGGTAAATGGCTACACCTTC. It encodes CASSPPQTVNGYTF.

The V call is TRBV9, the J call TRBJ2-7, with 8 bases fitting TRBD2. Germline loops: CDR1 SGDLS, CDR2 YYNGEE. The J segment lost 6 bases and the V segment lost 0 bases, leaving 14 bases of the junction unmatched. The CDR3 is 17 amino acids. The CDR3 reads CASSVGVAGSLPFEQYF. In nucleotides, the CDR3 is TGTGCCAGCAGCGTAGGAGTAGCGGGGAGCCTCCCCTTCGAGCAGTACTTC.